The 11 T cell receptor beta chains listed next were all sequenced from one sample in a study of blood T cell repertoires in COVID-19. Libraries were prepared by immunoSEQ multiplex PCR; TCRdb keeps only in-frame clonotypes and omits some of them. Of about 210,000 clones in the sample, around nine tenths are singletons; the top ten hold approximately 3%. The sample consisted of peripheral blood. The receptors come from a man aged 60 to 75 with acute or convalescent COVID-19.

V gene TRBV4-2 combines with J gene TRBJ2-3, with 9 nucleotides matching TRBD1. Germline V gives CDR1 LGHNA, CDR2 YNFKEQ. J lost 5 bases, V lost 4 bases, and 13 bases had no gene match. The CDR3 is 17 amino acids. The CDR3 DNA reads as TGTGCCAGCAGCCTCGCACCCCCGGGACAGGGTGGAGATACGCAGTATTTT. It specifies CASSLAPPGQGGDTQYF.

The genes are TRBV6-6 and TRBJ1-6; D not resolved. The germline V gene encodes CDR1 MNHNY and CDR2 SVGAGI (reference sequence). The CDR3 loop spans 16 amino acids. V dropped 5 bases and J dropped 0 bases, with 11 bases sitting between them. CDR3 sequence reads: CASSPVESSYNSPLHF. For the CDR3, the DNA is TGTGCCAGCAGTCCCGTAGAGAGCTCCTATAATTCACCCCTCCACTTT.

This sequence joins TRBV5-5 and TRBJ1-1; possible D gene TRBD1, 5 bases. The germline V gene encodes CDR1 SGHKS and CDR2 YYEKEE (reference sequence). Trimming cost V 2 bases and J 4 bases, with 12 bases left between them. The CDR3 spans 14 residues. The CDR3 sequence: CASSLGAHSTEAFF. CDR3 coding DNA: TGTGCCAGCAGCTTAGGGGCGCATAGCACTGAAGCTTTCTTT.

J is TRBJ1-2 and V is TRBV2; weak D call: TRBD1 (5 bases). There are 15 residues in the CDR3. Deletions cut 7 bases from V and 1 base from J, with 16 bases between. Germline loops: CDR1 SNHLY, CDR2 FYNNEI. For the CDR3, the DNA is TGTGCCAGCACTCAAGAGGTGGGGGGTAACTATGGCTACACCTTC. Residues: CASTQEVGGNYGYTF.

The chain uses TRBV28 and TRBJ1-3; D call uncertain. CDR1 and CDR2 (germline): MDHEN, SYDVKM. This CDR3 has 14 residues. Trimming cost V 2 bases and J 3 bases, with 8 bases left between them. The chain's CDR3 is CASSLPGFGNTIYF. CDR3 DNA sequence: TGTGCCAGCAGTTTACCGGGGTTTGGAAACACCATATATTTT.

The rearrangement uses TRBV6-5 and TRBJ1-2, with D perhaps matching TRBD1 (5 bases). The CDR3 length is 13 residues. The germline V and J ends were trimmed by 6 bases and 8 bases, with 16 bases remaining between them. The V gene's germline CDR1 is MNHEY and CDR2 SVGAGI. The CDR3, as DNA: TGTGCCAGCAGAGCGGGACGTCTGGGAGGCTACACCTTC. Protein: CASRAGRLGGYTF.

This rearrangement joins TRBV5-1 to TRBJ1-6; 7 bases are shared with TRBD1. The V gene end was trimmed by 3 bases and the J gene end by 8 bases; junction bases not matched to a gene: 14. Germline V lookup: CDR1 SGHRS, CDR2 YFSETQ. The CDR3 consists of 17 residues. Here the CDR3 DNA reads TGCGCCAGCAGCTACTACGGACAGGCGGCTAGTGATTCACCCCTCCACTTT. It codes for CASSYYGQAASDSPLHF.

V and J are TRBV6-5 and TRBJ1-1; D might be TRBD1 (6 bases). Germline-derived CDR1 and CDR2 are MNHEY and SVGAGI. V was pared by 7 bases and J by 0 bases, with 15 bases between. The CDR3 has 15 amino acids. The DNA of the CDR3 is TGTGCCAGCACTCCGGCGACAGGAATGAACACTGAAGCTTTCTTT. As protein: CASTPATGMNTEAFF.

A single count supports this clone. The V and J genes are TRBV5-5 and TRBJ1-2; 10 positions match TRBD1. The CDR3 is 16 residues long. Germline CDR1 and CDR2: SGHKS and YYEKEE (reference sequence). V shed 0 bases and J 0 bases; nucleotides not matched to a gene: 2. Written as DNA, the CDR3 is TGTGCCAGCAGCTTGGGACAGGGGGCACCTAACTATGGCTACACCTTC. Its translation is CASSLGQGAPNYGYTF. The full variable domain, with the rest looked up from reference TRBV5-5 and TRBJ1-2, is DAGVTQSPTHLIKTRGQQVTLRCSPISGHKSVSWYQQVLGQGPQFIFQYYEKEERGRGNFPDRFSARQFPNYSSELNVNALLLGDSALYLCASSLGQGAPNYGYTFGSGTRLTVV.

This clone was seen only a few times. The V gene is TRBV7-9, the J gene TRBJ1-1; TRBD1 might be the D (6 bases). V dropped 5 bases and J dropped 4 bases, with 14 bases sitting between them. The germline V gene has CDR1 SEHNR and CDR2 FQNEAQ (reference sequence). CDR3 length: 14 residues. CDR3 coding DNA: TGTGCCAGCAGCAACCCAGGGGTGGGCACTGAAGCTTTCTTT. This sequence encodes CASSNPGVGTEAFF.

The rearrangement joins TRBV11-2 to TRBJ1-6; 10 nucleotides line up with TRBD1. The germline V gene encodes CDR1 SGHAT and CDR2 FQNNGV. J was trimmed by 6 bases and V by 5 bases; bases with no gene match: 7. This CDR3 region has 16 residues. For the CDR3, the DNA is TGTGCCAGCAGCCCCCGACAGGGGGCCTCTAATTCACCCCTCCACTTT. This sequence encodes CASSPRQGASNSPLHF. Filled out from reference TRBV11-2 and TRBJ1-6, the complete variable domain reads EAGVAQSPRYKIIEKRQSVAFWCNPISGHATLYWYQQILGQGPKLLIQFQNNGVVDDSQLPKDRFSAERLKGVDSTLKIQPAKLEDSAVYLCASSPRQGASNSPLHFGNGTRLTVT.